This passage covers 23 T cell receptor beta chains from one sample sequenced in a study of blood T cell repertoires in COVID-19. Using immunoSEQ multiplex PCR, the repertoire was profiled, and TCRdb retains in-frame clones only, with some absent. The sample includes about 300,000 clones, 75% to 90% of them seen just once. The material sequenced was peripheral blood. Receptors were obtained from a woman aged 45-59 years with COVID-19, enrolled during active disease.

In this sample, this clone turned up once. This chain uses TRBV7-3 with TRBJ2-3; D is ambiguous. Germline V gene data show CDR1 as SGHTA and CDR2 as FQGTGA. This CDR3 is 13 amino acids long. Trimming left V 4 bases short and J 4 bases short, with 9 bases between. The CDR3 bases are TGTGCCAGCAGCTCGGTCTTGGCAGATACGCAGTATTTT. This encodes CASSSVLADTQYF.

The CDR3 nucleotides read TGTGCCATCAGTGCTACGAACCAGCCCCAGCATTTT. It codes for CAISATNQPQHF. This chain joins TRBV10-3 and TRBJ1-5; D is unclear. Germline CDR1 reads ENHRY; CDR2 reads SYGVKD. The CDR3 consists of 12 residues. V lost 4 bases and J 7 bases, leaving 8 bases between the germline ends.

The CDR3 region is CASSWDRGNTEAFF. As DNA, the CDR3 is TGTGCCAGCAGCTGGGACAGAGGGAACACTGAAGCTTTCTTT. The V and J genes are TRBV11-2 and TRBJ1-1; 7 nucleotides match TRBD1. Germline trimming cut 4 bases from V and 1 base from J; bases unmatched to any gene: 3. The V gene's germline CDR1 is SGHAT and CDR2 FQNNGV. The CDR3 covers 14 residues. Full variable domain (remainder filled in from reference TRBV11-2 and TRBJ1-1): EAGVAQSPRYKIIEKRQSVAFWCNPISGHATLYWYQQILGQGPKLLIQFQNNGVVDDSQLPKDRFSAERLKGVDSTLKIQPAKLEDSAVYLCASSWDRGNTEAFFGQGTRLTVV.

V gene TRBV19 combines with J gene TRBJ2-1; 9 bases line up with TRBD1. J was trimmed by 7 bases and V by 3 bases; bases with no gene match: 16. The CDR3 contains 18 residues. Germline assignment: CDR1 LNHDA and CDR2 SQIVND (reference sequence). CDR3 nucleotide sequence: TGTGCCAGTAGTATCCGATACACAGGGGGCTACATGATGAATGAGCAGTTCTTC. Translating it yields CASSIRYTGGYMMNEQFF.

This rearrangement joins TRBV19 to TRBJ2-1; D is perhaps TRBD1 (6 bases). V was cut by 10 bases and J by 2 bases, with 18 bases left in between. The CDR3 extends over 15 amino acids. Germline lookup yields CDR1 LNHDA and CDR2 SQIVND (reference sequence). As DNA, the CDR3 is TGTGCCACCAAGATCGGACAGCTAACCTACAATGAGCAGTTCTTC. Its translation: CATKIGQLTYNEQFF. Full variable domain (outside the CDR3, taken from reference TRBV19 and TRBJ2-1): DGGITQSPKYLFRKEGQNVTLSCEQNLNHDAMYWYRQDPGQGLRLIYYSQIVNDFQKGDIAEGYSVSREKKESFPLTVTSAQKNPTAFYLCATKIGQLTYNEQFFGPGTRLTVL.

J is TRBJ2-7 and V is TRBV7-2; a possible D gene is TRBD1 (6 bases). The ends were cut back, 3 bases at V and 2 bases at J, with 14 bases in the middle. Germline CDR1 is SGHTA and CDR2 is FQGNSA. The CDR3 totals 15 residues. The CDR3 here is CASSFQGLRTYEQYF. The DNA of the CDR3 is TGTGCCAGCAGCTTCCAGGGGTTACGTACCTACGAGCAGTACTTC. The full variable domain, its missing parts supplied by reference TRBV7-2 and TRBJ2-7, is GAGVSQSPSNKVTEKGKDVELRCDPISGHTALYWYRQSLGQGLEFLIYFQGNSAPDKSGLPSDRFSAERTGGSVSTLTIQRTQQEDSAVYLCASSFQGLRTYEQYFGPGTRLTVT.

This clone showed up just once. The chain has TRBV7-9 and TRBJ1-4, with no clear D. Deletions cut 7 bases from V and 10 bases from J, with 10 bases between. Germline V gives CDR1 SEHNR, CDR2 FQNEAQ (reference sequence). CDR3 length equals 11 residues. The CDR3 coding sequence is TGTGCCAGCACGGCGGGCGGAAAACTGTTTTTT. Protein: CASTAGGKLFF. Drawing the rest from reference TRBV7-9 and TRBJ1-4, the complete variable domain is DTGVSQNPRHKITKRGQNVTFRCDPISEHNRLYWYRQTLGQGPEFLTYFQNEAQLEKSRLLSDRFSAERPKGSFSTLEIQRTEQGDSAMYLCASTAGGKLFFGSGTQLSVL.

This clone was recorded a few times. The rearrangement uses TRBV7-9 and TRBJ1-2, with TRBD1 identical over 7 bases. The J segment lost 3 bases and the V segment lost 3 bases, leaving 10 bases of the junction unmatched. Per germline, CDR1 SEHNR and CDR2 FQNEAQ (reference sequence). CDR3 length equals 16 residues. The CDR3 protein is CASSFFGVDRDYGYTF. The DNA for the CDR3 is TGTGCCAGCAGCTTTTTCGGAGTAGACAGGGACTATGGCTACACCTTC.

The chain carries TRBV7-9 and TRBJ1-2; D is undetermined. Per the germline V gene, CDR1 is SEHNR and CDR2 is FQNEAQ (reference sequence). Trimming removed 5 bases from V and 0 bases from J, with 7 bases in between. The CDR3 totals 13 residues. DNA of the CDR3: TGTGCCAGCAGCGTAACAGCTAACTATGGCTACACCTTC. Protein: CASSVTANYGYTF. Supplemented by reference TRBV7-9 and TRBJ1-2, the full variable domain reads DTGVSQNPRHKITKRGQNVTFRCDPISEHNRLYWYRQTLGQGPEFLTYFQNEAQLEKSRLLSDRFSAERPKGSFSTLEIQRTEQGDSAMYLCASSVTANYGYTFGSGTRLTVV.

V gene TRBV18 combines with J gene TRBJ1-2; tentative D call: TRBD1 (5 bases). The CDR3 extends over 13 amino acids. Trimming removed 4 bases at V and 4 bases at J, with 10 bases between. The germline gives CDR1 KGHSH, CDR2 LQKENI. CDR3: CASSQTDSYGYTF. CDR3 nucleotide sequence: TGTGCCAGCTCACAAACAGACAGCTATGGCTACACCTTC.

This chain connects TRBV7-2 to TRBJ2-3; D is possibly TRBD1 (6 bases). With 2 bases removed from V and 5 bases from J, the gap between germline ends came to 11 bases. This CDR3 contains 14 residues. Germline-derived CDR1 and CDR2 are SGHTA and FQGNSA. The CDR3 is CASSLRGTGDTQYF. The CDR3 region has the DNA TGTGCCAGCAGCTTAAGGGGGACCGGAGATACGCAGTATTTT.

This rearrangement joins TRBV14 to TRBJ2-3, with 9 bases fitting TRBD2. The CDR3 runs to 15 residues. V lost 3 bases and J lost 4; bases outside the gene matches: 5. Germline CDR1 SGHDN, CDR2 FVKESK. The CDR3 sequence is CASSHRGRAADTQYF. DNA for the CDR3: TGTGCCAGCAGCCATCGCGGGAGGGCAGCAGATACGCAGTATTTT.

As DNA, the CDR3 is TGTGCCAGTAGTCCCCGGGCAGGGGATGGCTACACCTTC. It encodes CASSPRAGDGYTF. This chain links TRBV19 with TRBJ1-2; D is possibly TRBD1 (6 bases). The CDR3 has 13 residues. Germline-derived CDR1 and CDR2 are LNHDA and SQIVND (reference sequence). The ends were cut back, 5 bases at V and 6 bases at J, with 13 bases in the middle.

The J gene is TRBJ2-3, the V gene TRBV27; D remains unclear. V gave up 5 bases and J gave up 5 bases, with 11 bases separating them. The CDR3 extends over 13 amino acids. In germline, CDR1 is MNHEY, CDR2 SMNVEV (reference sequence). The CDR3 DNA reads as TGTGCCAGCAGTGCCGAGACACAAGATACGCAGTATTTT. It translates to CASSAETQDTQYF.

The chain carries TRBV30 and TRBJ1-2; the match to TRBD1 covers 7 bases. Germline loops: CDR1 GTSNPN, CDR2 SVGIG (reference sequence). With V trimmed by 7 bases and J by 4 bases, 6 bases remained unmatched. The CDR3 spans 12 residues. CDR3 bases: TGTGCCTTCAACAGGGGTCTCTATGGCTACACCTTC. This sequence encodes CAFNRGLYGYTF. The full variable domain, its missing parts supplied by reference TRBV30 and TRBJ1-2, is SQTIHQWPATLVQPVGSPLSLECTVEGTSNPNLYWYRQAAGRGLQLLFYSVGIGQISSEVPQNLSASRPQDRQFILSSKKLLLSDSGFYLCAFNRGLYGYTFGSGTRLTVV.

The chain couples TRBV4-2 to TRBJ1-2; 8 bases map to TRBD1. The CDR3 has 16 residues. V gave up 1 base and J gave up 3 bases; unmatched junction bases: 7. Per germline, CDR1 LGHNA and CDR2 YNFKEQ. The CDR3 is CASSQVVPGQDYGYTF. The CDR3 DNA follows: TGTGCCAGCAGCCAAGTTGTTCCGGGACAGGACTATGGCTACACCTTC.

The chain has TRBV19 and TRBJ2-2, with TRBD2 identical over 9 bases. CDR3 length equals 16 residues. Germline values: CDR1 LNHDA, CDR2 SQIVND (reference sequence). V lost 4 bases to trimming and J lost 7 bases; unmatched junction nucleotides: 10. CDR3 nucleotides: TGTGCCAGTAGTAAAAATAGCGGGAGTCTGGGCGGGGAGCTGTTTTTT. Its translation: CASSKNSGSLGGELFF.

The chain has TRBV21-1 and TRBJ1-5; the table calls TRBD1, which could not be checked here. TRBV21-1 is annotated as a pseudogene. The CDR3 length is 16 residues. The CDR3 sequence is CASSTKGQGIDQPQHF. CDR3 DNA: TGTGCCAGCAGCACCAAGGGACAGGGGATTGACCAGCCCCAGCATTTT.

The CDR3 region is CASTKVWTGNTEAFF. CDR3 DNA sequence: TGTGCCAGCACCAAAGTGTGGACAGGGAACACTGAAGCTTTCTTT. The chain recombines TRBV21-1 with TRBJ1-1; the DNA was not compared with TRBD1, the D call given in the table. TRBV21-1 is a listed pseudogene. This CDR3 region has 15 residues.

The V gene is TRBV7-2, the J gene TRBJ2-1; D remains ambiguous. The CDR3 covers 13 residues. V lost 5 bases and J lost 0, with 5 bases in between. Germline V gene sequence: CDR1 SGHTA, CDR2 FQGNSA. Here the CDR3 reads CASSPISYNEQFF. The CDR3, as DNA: TGTGCCAGCAGCCCTATCTCCTACAATGAGCAGTTCTTC.

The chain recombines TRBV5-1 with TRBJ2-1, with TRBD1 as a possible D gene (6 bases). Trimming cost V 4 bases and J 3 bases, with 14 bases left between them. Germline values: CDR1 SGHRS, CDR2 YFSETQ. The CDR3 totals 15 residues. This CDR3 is CASSRYSTGYNEQFF. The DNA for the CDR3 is TGCGCCAGCAGCCGATACTCGACAGGCTACAATGAGCAGTTCTTC.

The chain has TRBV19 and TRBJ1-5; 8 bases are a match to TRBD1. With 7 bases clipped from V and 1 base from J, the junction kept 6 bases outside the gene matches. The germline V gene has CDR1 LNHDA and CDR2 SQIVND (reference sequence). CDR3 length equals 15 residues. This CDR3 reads CASTDRAGSNQPQHF. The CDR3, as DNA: TGTGCCAGTACGGACAGGGCTGGGAGCAATCAGCCCCAGCATTTT.

CDR3: CASDSGTSTGELFF. For the CDR3, the DNA is TGTGCCAGTGACAGCGGGACTAGCACCGGGGAGCTGTTTTTT. This rearrangement joins TRBV19 to TRBJ2-2; 8 nucleotides line up with TRBD2. The CDR3 covers 14 residues. V lost 8 bases to trimming and J lost 4 bases; unmatched junction nucleotides: 6. In germline, CDR1 is LNHDA, CDR2 SQIVND (reference sequence). The variable domain in full, completed from reference TRBV19 and TRBJ2-2, reads DGGITQSPKYLFRKEGQNVTLSCEQNLNHDAMYWYRQDPGQGLRLIYYSQIVNDFQKGDIAEGYSVSREKKESFPLTVTSAQKNPTAFYLCASDSGTSTGELFFGEGSRLTVL.